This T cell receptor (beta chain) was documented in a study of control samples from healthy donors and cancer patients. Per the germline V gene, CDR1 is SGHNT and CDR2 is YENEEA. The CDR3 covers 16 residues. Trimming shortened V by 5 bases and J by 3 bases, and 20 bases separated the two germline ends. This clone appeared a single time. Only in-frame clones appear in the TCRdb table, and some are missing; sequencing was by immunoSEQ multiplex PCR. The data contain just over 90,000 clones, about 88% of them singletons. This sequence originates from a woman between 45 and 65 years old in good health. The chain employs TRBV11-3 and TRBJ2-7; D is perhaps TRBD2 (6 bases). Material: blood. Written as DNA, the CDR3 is TGTGCCAGCAGCCCCGGACGTTGGGGGGAGATCTACGAGCAGTACTTC. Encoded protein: CASSPGRWGEIYEQYF.